This TCR beta chain came from a study of blood T cell repertoires in COVID-19. Enrolled during active infection, Seattle patients were then followed longitudinally. This clone showed up many times. V shed 1 base and J 8 bases; nucleotides not matched to a gene: 12. This CDR3 has 16 amino acids. Germline-derived CDR1 and CDR2 are SGHTA and FQGTGA. Per the original methods: The authors estimated nucleated cell counts from reference gene primer amplification. Sequencing used immunoSEQ multiplex PCR; TCRdb keeps in-frame clones, though not all of them. Clone size and V and J calls were adopted from that table, with D and trimming inferred from the DNA. The profile shows 300,000 to 450,000 clones, approximately 89% of them singletons.

This TCR came from a woman aged 60 to 75 with COVID-19, enrolled during active disease. The sample was peripheral blood. The V call is TRBV7-3, the J call TRBJ1-2, with TRBD1 identical over 8 bases. For the CDR3, the DNA is TGTGCCAGCAGCTTAATGACAGGGGACGATCCGGACGGCTACACCTTC. This codes for CASSLMTGDDPDGYTF. The variable domain in full, with the rest retrieved from reference TRBV7-3 and TRBJ1-2, is GAGVSQTPSNKVTEKGKYVELRCDPISGHTALYWYRQSLGQGPEFLIYFQGTGAADDSGLPNDRFFAVRPEGSVSTLKIQRTERGDSAVYLCASSLMTGDDPDGYTFGSGTRLTVV.